This T cell receptor (beta chain) was obtained from a study of T cells in Graves' hyperthyroidism and ophthalmopathy. Germline assignment: CDR1 KGHDR and CDR2 SFDVKD. This CDR3 comprises 15 residues. Trimming pared 4 bases from V and 6 bases from J, leaving 18 bases between. General observations from the study: Ophthalmopathy was model-predicted a median 6.5 months pre-onset.

Subjects aged 18 to 65 presented with newly diagnosed hyperthyroidism of less than 2 months' duration. Clinical symptoms, serum thyroxine, TRAb, thyroid ultrasound and orbital computed tomography established diagnosis. Extraction of PBMCs used under 13 ml of fresh peripheral blood. Amplification of TCR beta CDR3 regions used RNA as the template. Carried out on the TCR CDR3, a first-round RT-PCR used the HTBI primer set. MiXCR was run by TCRdb on the multiplex PCR reads, yielding one entry per CDR3 protein. The table lists 600,000 to 750,000 distinct CDR3 sequences, 17% of them singletons. In its sample, this clonotype was seen a few times. The antigen is not known.

V usage is TRBV24-1 and J usage is TRBJ2-7, with D possibly called TRBD1 or TRBD2 (5 bases each). This sequence originates from a man in his fifties with Graves' hyperthyroidism. The specimen was blood. DNA for the CDR3: TGTGCCACCAGTGACCAGGGACGGACAACGGGCGAGCAGTACTTC. Protein sequence: CATSDQGRTTGEQYF.